The rows below give T cell receptor beta chains drawn from one sample of a study of blood T cells in healthy people across ages. TCRdb independently ran MiXCR on the 5' RACE reads; one entry per CDR3 protein. The sample records roughly 800,000 distinct CDR3 sequences, about 26% being singletons. The data also belong to a second study, concerning T cells of mothers and their children.

The specimen was blood. All receptors derive from a boy aged 10-17 years in good health. Both conserved end residues are part of each CDR3. Rows give clone size only sometimes, using once, few, many, or a class for an expanded clone.

CDR3 | V | size
CASRESEGWTYEQYF | TRBV5-1 | few
CASSASGSQETQYF | TRBV9 | NA
CASDRGPETQYF | TRBV2 | NA
CASSLEASASVYNEQFF | TRBV5-1 | NA
CASSLAAGREQYF | TRBV5-1 | few
CSASGDGGGAFEQFF | TRBV20-1 | NA
CASSPILGVAKSRIQETQYF | TRBV11-1 | NA
CASVRDGNQPQHF | TRBV2 | few
CASSYEGPSSYEQYF | TRBV6-6 | NA
CSALGTSGIQETQYF | TRBV20-1 | NA
CASSLAGGLGTEAFF | TRBV5-1 | few
CASSSLSVTTEAFF | TRBV12-3/TRBV12-4 | NA
CASSFSGGRSYNEQFF | TRBV12-3/TRBV12-4 | few
CASSPSSGTQYF | TRBV6-5 | few
CASSQGQGVDEQYF | TRBV4-1 | NA
CASSARQGPYAEAFF | TRBV27 | NA
CASSAQGVSNQPQHF | TRBV6-1 | few
CASTPPGQGNHEQYF | TRBV28 | NA